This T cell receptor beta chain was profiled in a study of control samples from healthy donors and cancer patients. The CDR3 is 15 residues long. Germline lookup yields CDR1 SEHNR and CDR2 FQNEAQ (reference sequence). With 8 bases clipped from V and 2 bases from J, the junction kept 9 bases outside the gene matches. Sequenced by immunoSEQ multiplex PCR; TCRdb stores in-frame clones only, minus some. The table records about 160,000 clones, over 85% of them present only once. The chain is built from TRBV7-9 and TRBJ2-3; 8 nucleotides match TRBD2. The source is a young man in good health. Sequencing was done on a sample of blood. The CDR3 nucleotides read TGTGCCAGCCGGGGGGGAGGCTTTGTCACAGATACGCAGTATTTT. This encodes CASRGGGFVTDTQYF.